This TCR beta chain was recorded in a study of cytomegalovirus exposure and HLA in healthy donors. The donors were members of the validation cohort, which comprised 120 subjects and was separate from the first cohort of 666 subjects. The germline gives CDR1 KGHSH, CDR2 LQKENI. This CDR3 comprises 13 residues. V lost 2 bases to trimming and J lost 7 bases; unmatched junction nucleotides: 0. TCRdb's copy holds only in-frame clones and misses some; the assay was immunoSEQ multiplex PCR. The profile shows about 120,000 clones, nearly 90% of them singletons. Overall study findings and caveats: Among TCR beta chains, those listed as cytomegalovirus-associated numbered about 150. Most TCRs appeared rarely, but some public TCRs recurred in many donors.

As for this clone: What it binds is not known.

The source is a woman aged 18-29 years in good health and CMV-seronegative. The material sequenced was PBMCs. This chain links TRBV18 with TRBJ1-4; 8 nucleotides agree with TRBD1. CDR3 in amino acids: CASSPDRGEKLFF. DNA of the CDR3: TGTGCCAGCTCACCAGACAGGGGTGAAAAACTGTTTTTT.